A selection of T cell receptor beta chains follows, all from one sample in a study of PD-1 blockade in classical Hodgkin lymphoma. Some clones are missing from TCRdb's copy, which holds only in-frame ones; the method was immunoSEQ multiplex PCR. This table holds some 50,000 clones, around four fifths found once. The source material was peripheral blood mononuclear cells (PBMCs), sampled before the fourth cycle of nivolumab. Receptor source: a human donor with classical Hodgkin lymphoma. CDR3s include the opening cysteine and the closing phenylalanine or tryptophan. Each record gives: clone size, D gene, J gene, V gene, CDR3 DNA, CDR3 protein. D genes are given only for firm matches. Where a row states a size, it is once, few, many or the class of an expanded clone; other rows omit it.

NA,NA,TRBJ1-2,TRBV28,TGTGCCAGCAGTTCCACCCCGGAAGAGCTCTATGGCTACACCTTC,CASSSTPEELYGYTF
once,NA,TRBJ2-5,TRBV18,TGTGCCAGCTCCCTCGGCCCCGAAAGGAGTCAAGAGACCCAGTACTTC,CASSLGPERSQETQYF
NA,NA,TRBJ2-1,TRBV7-9,TGTGCCAGCAGCTTAGCGGGTCAGGGATATTCCTACAATGAGCAGTTCTTC,CASSLAGQGYSYNEQFF
NA,TRBD1,TRBJ2-4,TRBV5-1,TGCGCCAGCAGCACCCAGGGACAGAAACTAGCCAAAAACATTCAGTACTTC,CASSTQGQKLAKNIQYF
few,NA,TRBJ1-2,TRBV28,TGTGCCAGCAGCCCAGGGTGGGGAGCGGTCTATGGCTACACCTTC,CASSPGWGAVYGYTF
NA,NA,TRBJ2-5,TRBV9,TGTGCCAGCAGCCCCATTGATGGAGTAGGGGAGACCCAGTACTTC,CASSPIDGVGETQYF
NA,NA,TRBJ2-5,TRBV27,TGTGCCAGCAGTACCGGAGGGGTGGGGACCCAGTACTTC,CASSTGGVGTQYF
NA,NA,TRBJ1-2,TRBV7-2,TGTGCCAGCAGCTTAGATTACTTAGCTAACTATGGCTACACCTTC,CASSLDYLANYGYTF
NA,NA,TRBJ2-6,TRBV27,TGTGCCAGCAGTTTATCGGGGTCATCTGGGGCCAACGTCCTGACTTTC,CASSLSGSSGANVLTF
NA,TRBD2,TRBJ2-7,TRBV7-2,TGTGCCAGCAGCTGGACTAGCGGGGCCCACTACGAGCAGTACTTC,CASSWTSGAHYEQYF
NA,NA,TRBJ2-5,TRBV4-1,TGCGCCAGCAGCCATACCGGGCCCGTACTGAACAGGGAGCAGTACTTC,CASSHTGPVLNREQYF
NA,NA,TRBJ2-7,TRBV9,TGTGCCAGCAGCGTAGGTCTAGGCGGAATTCAAGCTAACTACGAGCAGTACTTC,CASSVGLGGIQANYEQYF
few,NA,TRBJ1-1,TRBV28,TGTGCCAGCAGTTTAGGGGCCCGGACACCACACAACACTGAAGCTTTCTTT,CASSLGARTPHNTEAFF